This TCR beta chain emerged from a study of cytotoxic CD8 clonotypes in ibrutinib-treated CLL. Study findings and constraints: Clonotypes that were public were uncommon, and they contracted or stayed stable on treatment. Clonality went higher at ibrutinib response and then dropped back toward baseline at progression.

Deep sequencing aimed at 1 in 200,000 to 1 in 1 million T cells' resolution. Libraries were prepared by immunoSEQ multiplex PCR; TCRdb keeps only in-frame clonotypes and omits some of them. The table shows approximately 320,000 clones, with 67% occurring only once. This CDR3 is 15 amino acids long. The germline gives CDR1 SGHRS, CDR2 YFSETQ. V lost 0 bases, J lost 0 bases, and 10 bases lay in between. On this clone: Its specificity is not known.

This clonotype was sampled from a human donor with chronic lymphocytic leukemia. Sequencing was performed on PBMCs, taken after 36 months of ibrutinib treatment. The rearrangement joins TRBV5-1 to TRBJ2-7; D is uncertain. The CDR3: CASSLGWASSYEQYF. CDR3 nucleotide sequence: TGCGCCAGCAGCTTGGGATGGGCTAGCTCCTACGAGCAGTACTTC.